The 9 T cell receptor beta chains below come from one sample, sequenced in a study of blood T cell repertoires in COVID-19. The method was immunoSEQ multiplex PCR; TCRdb's version includes in-frame clones alone and lacks a portion of them. The repertoire consists of approximately 210,000 clones, with roughly 84% occurring once and the leading ten covering over 9.5%. The sequencing input was peripheral blood. These receptors originate from a woman aged 80 or over with COVID-19, enrolled during active disease.

The sample holds a few counts of this clone. The DNA of the CDR3 is TGTGCCAGCAGTGCCGTCAGGGCTAATCAGCCCCAGCATTTT. This sequence encodes CASSAVRANQPQHF. The rearrangement uses TRBV28 and TRBJ1-5; D may be TRBD1 (5 bases). V lost 5 bases, J lost 4 bases, and 12 bases lay in between. Germline-derived CDR1 and CDR2 are MDHEN and SYDVKM. There are 14 residues in the CDR3.

The chain recombines TRBV15 with TRBJ1-3, with D unresolved. V lost 0 bases to trimming and J lost 1 base, with 7 bases between them. This CDR3 spans 15 amino acids. In germline, CDR1 is LNHNV, CDR2 YYDKDF (reference sequence). CDR3 coding DNA: TGTGCCACCAGCAGAGATGGCATGTCTGGAAACACCATATATTTT. Protein sequence: CATSRDGMSGNTIYF.

This rearrangement joins TRBV9 to TRBJ2-5; TRBD2 matches 10 bases. The CDR3 has 16 amino acids. Germline assignment: CDR1 SGDLS and CDR2 YYNGEE. V was clipped by 0 bases and J by 1 base; unmatched bases: 3. CDR3 sequence reads: CASSVGVAGGQETQYF. The CDR3 nucleotides read TGTGCCAGCAGCGTAGGCGTAGCGGGGGGCCAAGAGACCCAGTACTTC.

The V call is TRBV7-6, the J call TRBJ2-2, with D possibly being TRBD2 (5 bases). V was trimmed by 0 bases and J by 6 bases, leaving 8 bases between them. This CDR3 spans 14 amino acids. Germline assignment: CDR1 SGHVS and CDR2 FNYEAQ. This CDR3 is CASSLADWAGELFF. The CDR3 region has the DNA TGTGCCAGCAGCTTAGCGGACTGGGCCGGGGAGCTGTTTTTT.

The chain carries TRBV29-1 and TRBJ2-1; weak D call: TRBD1 (5 bases). Deletions cut 4 bases from V and 1 base from J, with 11 bases between. Germline CDR1 SQVTM, CDR2 ANQGSEA. The CDR3 runs to 14 residues. CDR3 sequence reads: CSVVRDRSYNEQFF. CDR3 sequence (DNA): TGCAGCGTTGTTCGCGACAGATCCTACAATGAGCAGTTCTTC.

This chain links TRBV30 with TRBJ2-3, with D perhaps matching TRBD2 (5 bases). The V gene lost 3 bases and the J gene lost 4 bases, with 11 bases spanning the gap. The germline gives CDR1 GTSNPN, CDR2 SVGIG (reference sequence). The CDR3 sequence is 13 residues long. CDR3 nucleotides: TGTGCCTGGAGCCGCCAGAGGGCAGATACGCAGTATTTT. As protein: CAWSRQRADTQYF.

V and J are TRBV6-2 or TRBV6-3 and TRBJ2-2; D not certain. The CDR3 has 14 amino acids. The V end lost 2 bases, the J end lost 4 bases, and 8 bases lay between the germline ends. CDR1 is MNHEY, CDR2 SVGEGT, per germline. As DNA, the CDR3 is TGTGCCAGCAGTTACAGGCGGTCCACCGGGGAGCTGTTTTTT. Translating gives CASSYRRSTGELFF.

This sequence joins TRBV12-3 or TRBV12-4 and TRBJ1-2, with D tentatively TRBD1 (5 bases). This CDR3 region has 13 residues. Trimming shortened V by 6 bases and J by 3 bases, and 11 bases separated the two germline ends. In DNA, the CDR3 is TGTGCCAGCAGGTACCAGGGTTACTATGGCTACACCTTC. This gives the protein CASRYQGYYGYTF.

The chain carries TRBV9 and TRBJ1-2; D gene ambiguous. CDR1 is SGDLS and CDR2 is YYNGEE in the germline V gene. V shed 4 bases and J shed 0 bases, with 19 bases lying between them. The CDR3 runs to 17 residues. The CDR3 coding sequence is TGTGCCAGCAGCTCCCGGGCCGGGAGTTCCTCTAACTATGGCTACACCTTC. This encodes CASSSRAGSSSNYGYTF.